The clone carrying this TCR beta chain occurred once. The antigen is unknown. Germline CDR1 DFQATT, CDR2 SNEGSKA (reference sequence). This CDR3 comprises 11 residues. V dropped 5 bases and J dropped 2 bases, with 7 bases sitting between them. Here immunoSEQ multiplex PCR was the method, and the copy in TCRdb shows in-frame clones only, minus some. The sample records approximately 94,000 clones, around 87% being singletons. The data derive from a study of T cell responses to AZD1222 COVID-19 vaccine. Whole-study findings and limits: Just a handful of people given AZD1222 tested seropositive at baseline. Vaccination with two AZD1222 doses was followed by a rise in Spike-specific TCR breadth and depth.

The rearrangement links TRBV20-1 to TRBJ2-7; D uncertain. This receptor was identified in an adult in good health. The material was peripheral blood, obtained on day 0 of MenACWY control vaccination. CDR3 protein: CSALSPYEQYF. DNA of the CDR3: TGCAGTGCTCTTTCCCCCTACGAGCAGTACTTC.